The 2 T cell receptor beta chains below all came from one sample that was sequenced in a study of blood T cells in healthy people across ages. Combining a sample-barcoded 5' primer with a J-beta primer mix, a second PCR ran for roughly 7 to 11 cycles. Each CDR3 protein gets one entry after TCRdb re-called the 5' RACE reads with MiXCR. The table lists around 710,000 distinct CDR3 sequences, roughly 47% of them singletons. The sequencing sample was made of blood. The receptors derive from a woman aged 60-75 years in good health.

The CDR3 bases are TGTGCCACCAGCAGAGTGGGGGCCCCCACAGATACGCAGTATTTT. Translating gives CATSRVGAPTDTQYF. This chain connects TRBV15 to TRBJ2-3; perhaps TRBD1 as D (6 bases). The CDR3 has 15 amino acids. CDR1 and CDR2 (germline): LNHNV, YYDKDF (reference sequence). Trimming took off 1 base at V and 2 bases at J, with 10 bases between the two ends.

Here the CDR3 DNA reads TGTGCCAGCAGTGAATCCTTAAGCGGGGAGACCCAGTACTTC. It codes for CASSESLSGETQYF. This chain links TRBV25-1 with TRBJ2-5, with a tentative D call TRBD2 (6 bases). Deletions cut 1 base from V and 5 bases from J, with 11 bases between. The CDR3 has 14 amino acids. Germline CDR1 reads MGHDK; CDR2 reads SYGVNS.